What follows describes a single TCR gamma chain. It may be a read error: a sequence one base away is much more abundant. Other DNA sequences of this sample code for an identical CDR3. This CDR3 comprises 20 residues. Germline V lookup: CDR1 GITISATS, CDR2 ISYDGTV (reference sequence). V dropped 5 bases and J dropped 4; count of bases not matched to a gene: 17. TCRdb processed the RT-PCR reads again with the CATT caller. This table has nearly 850 gamma-chain clones, about 5.6% appearing once. The data were obtained in a study of gamma-delta T cells after stem cell transplantation. This TCR was recovered from a human donor. It is not recorded whose cells these are; they may come from a transplant donor. Sample: gamma-delta T cells. The rearrangement links TRGV9 to TRGJP. CDR3 sequence (DNA): TGTGCCTTGTGGGGCACCAAAAGGTCCCACCAAGAGTTGGGCAAAAAAATCAAGGTATTT. Encoded protein: CALWGTKRSHQELGKKIKVF.